These T cell receptor beta chains were read from a single sample in a study of identical twins. TCRdb itself ran the 5' RACE reads through MiXCR, one entry per CDR3 protein. The data show just under 550,000 distinct CDR3 sequences, with 13% to 15% seen just once and roughly 0.46% held by the top ten. This sample was shared with a second study, whose subject was yellow fever vaccine responses in identical twins.

Specimen: CD4+ T cells sorted from blood. The receptors were gathered from a woman aged 18-29 years in good health. Each CDR3 is given with its conserved first and last residue. A D gene is named only where the DNA matches it firmly. Not all rows give a size; the values are once, few, many and, for expanded clones, a class.

.,TRBJ1-5,TRBV15,.,CATSIVSNSNQPQHF,TGTGCCACCAGCATTGTCAGCAATAGCAATCAGCCCCAGCATTTT
.,TRBJ2-2,TRBV28,.,CASSLLRELFF,TGTGCCAGCAGTCTCCTCCGGGAGCTGTTTTTT
.,TRBJ1-3,TRBV6-1,.,CASTRAADSGNTIYF,TGTGCCAGCACCAGGGCGGCCGACTCTGGAAACACCATATATTTT
few,TRBJ2-7,TRBV27,.,CASSLHWGTAGGGEQYF,TGTGCCAGCAGTTTACACTGGGGGACCGCCGGGGGCGGCGAGCAGTACTTC
few,TRBJ1-5,TRBV20-1,.,CSARKGGAGNQPQHF,TGCAGTGCTAGAAAGGGGGGGGCGGGTAATCAGCCCCAGCATTTT
.,TRBJ2-2,TRBV7-3,.,CASSQGLSTGELFF,TGTGCCAGCAGCCAAGGACTATCTACCGGGGAGCTGTTTTTT
.,TRBJ2-1,TRBV10-3,TRBD2,CAISQSGGNYNEQFF,TGTGCCATCAGTCAAAGCGGGGGGAACTACAATGAGCAGTTCTTC
.,TRBJ1-1,TRBV18,.,CASSTGVNTEAFF,TGTGCCAGCTCAACGGGGGTGAACACTGAAGCTTTCTTT
.,TRBJ2-6,TRBV7-2,TRBD2,CASSSLAASGANVLTF,TGTGCCAGCAGCAGCCTAGCGGCGTCTGGGGCCAACGTCCTGACTTTC
.,TRBJ2-1,TRBV5-5,.,CASSLAYASYNEQFF,TGTGCCAGCAGCTTGGCGTACGCATCCTACAATGAGCAGTTCTTC
few,TRBJ2-4,TRBV20-1,.,CSAPAAGMAKNIQYF,TGCAGTGCTCCCGCGGCGGGAATGGCCAAAAACATTCAGTACTTC
.,TRBJ1-1,TRBV27,.,CASSFAEGTEAFF,TGTGCCAGCAGTTTTGCGGAGGGCACTGAAGCTTTCTTT
few,TRBJ1-1,TRBV2,TRBD1,CASREDGQGTEAFF,TGTGCCAGCAGGGAAGACGGACAGGGGACTGAAGCTTTCTTT
.,TRBJ2-2,TRBV20-1,.,CSAWGGAVHGELFF,TGCAGTGCGTGGGGGGGGGCGGTGCACGGGGAGCTGTTTTTT
many,TRBJ2-7,TRBV10-3,.,CAIGGGLLEQYF,TGTGCCATCGGAGGGGGCTTGCTCGAGCAGTACTTC
few,TRBJ1-2,TRBV12-3/TRBV12-4,TRBD1,CASSFSGQGFYGYTF,TGTGCCAGCAGTTTTAGCGGACAGGGCTTCTATGGCTACACCTTC
.,TRBJ2-3,TRBV4-2,.,CASSQVLGRRTDTQYF,TGTGCCAGCAGCCAAGTTCTCGGCCGCCGCACAGATACGCAGTATTTT
.,TRBJ2-7,TRBV6-1,TRBD2,CASRSGLASYEQYF,TGTGCCAGCAGGTCTGGACTAGCATCCTACGAGCAGTACTTC
few,TRBJ2-1,TRBV28,.,CASSLTGKYNEQFF,TGTGCCAGCAGTTTGACAGGAAAATACAATGAGCAGTTCTTC
many,TRBJ2-7,TRBV2,TRBD1,CASRGTGAYEQYF,TGTGCCAGCAGGGGGACAGGGGCCTACGAGCAGTACTTC
.,TRBJ2-3,TRBV12-3/TRBV12-4,TRBD1,CASSLADRLTTDTQYF,TGTGCCAGCAGTTTAGCGGACAGGTTGACCACAGATACGCAGTATTTT
.,TRBJ2-7,TRBV29-1,.,CSVAQGGKNYEQYF,TGCAGCGTAGCACAGGGGGGGAAAAACTACGAGCAGTACTTC
few,TRBJ2-1,TRBV6-4,.,CASSRHGAYNEQFF,TGTGCCAGCAGTCGCCACGGAGCTTACAATGAGCAGTTCTTC
.,TRBJ2-1,TRBV10-2,TRBD2,CASSESSGGPSNEQFF,TGCGCCAGCAGTGAGTCGTCGGGAGGGCCCTCGAATGAGCAGTTCTTC
few,TRBJ2-7,TRBV4-1,TRBD1,CASSQDPRAGGSYEQYF,TGCGCCAGCAGCCAAGATCCCCGGGCAGGGGGCTCCTACGAGCAGTACTTC
.,TRBJ2-2,TRBV20-1,TRBD2,CSAPLAGGTNTGELFF,TGCAGTGCCCCCCTCGCGGGAGGCACGAACACCGGGGAGCTGTTTTTT
few,TRBJ1-1,TRBV29-1,.,CSVVSNTEAFF,TGCAGCGTTGTGTCGAACACTGAAGCTTTCTTT
.,TRBJ2-2,TRBV5-1,TRBD2,CASSSASGTSDLRTGELFF,TGCGCCAGCAGCTCTGCCTCCGGGACTAGCGACCTGCGAACCGGGGAGCTGTTTTTT
many,TRBJ2-5,TRBV24-1,.,CATTRGFVQETQYF,TGTGCCACCACTAGGGGGTTCGTTCAAGAGACCCAGTACTTC
.,TRBJ2-1,TRBV11-2,TRBD1,CASSHPTGGEQFF,TGTGCCAGCAGCCATCCGACAGGGGGTGAGCAGTTCTTC
.,TRBJ2-3,TRBV11-2,TRBD2,CASSPTRLAGSTDTQYF,TGTGCCAGCAGTCCCACCCGACTAGCGGGGTCCACAGATACGCAGTATTTT
.,TRBJ2-3,TRBV7-9,.,CASSARGSGPDTQYF,TGTGCCAGCAGCGCCCGGGGATCGGGCCCAGATACGCAGTATTTT
.,TRBJ2-3,TRBV20-1,.,CSARIMGGPSTDTQYF,TGCAGTGCTAGAATCATGGGAGGCCCTAGCACAGATACGCAGTATTTT
few,TRBJ2-1,TRBV7-9,TRBD2,CASSLEAREAYNEQFF,TGTGCCAGCAGCTTAGAAGCGCGGGAGGCCTACAATGAGCAGTTCTTC
.,TRBJ2-7,TRBV9,TRBD1,CASSVLPGGNEQYF,TGTGCCAGCAGCGTTCTTCCAGGGGGCAACGAGCAGTACTTC
few,TRBJ1-5,TRBV2,.,CASRRSGEQPQHF,TGTGCCAGCAGGAGGTCAGGGGAACAGCCCCAGCATTTT
.,TRBJ2-2,TRBV9,.,CASSVGPLGGELFF,TGTGCCAGCAGCGTAGGCCCTCTGGGCGGGGAGCTGTTTTTT
.,TRBJ2-3,TRBV12-3/TRBV12-4,.,CASSLARIEGLNTDTQYF,TGTGCCAGCAGTTTAGCGCGGATTGAGGGGCTCAACACAGATACGCAGTATTTT
.,TRBJ2-6,TRBV6-1,.,CAIREAGANVLTF,TGTGCCATCAGAGAAGCTGGGGCCAACGTCCTGACTTTC
.,TRBJ1-1,TRBV18,.,CASSPLQQMNTEAFF,TGTGCCAGCTCACCATTGCAGCAGATGAACACTGAAGCTTTCTTT
.,TRBJ2-1,TRBV11-2,.,CASSTNSYPSYNEQFF,TGTGCCAGCAGCACGAACAGCTATCCTTCCTACAATGAGCAGTTCTTC
.,TRBJ2-5,TRBV5-1,TRBD2,CASSLLAAQETQYF,TGCGCCAGCAGCCTACTAGCGGCCCAAGAGACCCAGTACTTC
.,TRBJ2-3,TRBV29-1,.,CSVEGAGRGADTQYF,TGCAGCGTTGAAGGAGCAGGACGAGGTGCAGATACGCAGTATTTT
.,TRBJ1-1,TRBV29-1,.,CSVEAALNTEAFF,TGCAGCGTTGAGGCCGCTTTGAACACTGAAGCTTTCTTT
many,TRBJ2-4,TRBV18,TRBD1,CASSPQTGGEDKNIQYF,TGTGCCAGCTCACCCCAAACAGGGGGAGAAGACAAAAACATTCAGTACTTC
many,TRBJ2-3,TRBV6-1,.,CASSRTVGGDTQYF,TGTGCCAGCAGTCGGACAGTCGGAGGCGATACGCAGTATTTT
.,TRBJ2-4,TRBV20-1,.,CSARDPIGSTSAKNIQYF,TGCAGTGCTAGAGATCCTATAGGTAGTACGTCGGCCAAAAACATTCAGTACTTC
.,TRBJ2-3,TRBV10-2,TRBD2,CASSPTSGSSTDTQYF,TGCGCCAGCAGCCCGACTAGCGGGAGCAGCACAGATACGCAGTATTTT
.,TRBJ2-3,TRBV7-9,.,CASTSQDTQYF,TGTGCCAGCACCAGTCAGGATACGCAGTATTTT
few,TRBJ1-1,TRBV3-1,TRBD1,CASSPRTVGQGNTEAFF,TGTGCCAGCAGCCCGAGAACGGTCGGACAGGGAAATACTGAAGCTTTCTTT
.,TRBJ2-4,TRBV20-1,.,CSARDLAGHIQYF,TGCAGTGCTAGAGATCTGGCAGGGCACATTCAGTACTTC
.,TRBJ2-5,TRBV5-5,.,CASSLKQIQETQYF,TGTGCCAGCAGCTTGAAGCAGATACAAGAGACCCAGTACTTC
.,TRBJ2-5,TRBV29-1,.,CSVEMSKTQYF,TGCAGCGTTGAAATGTCGAAGACCCAGTACTTC
.,TRBJ2-1,TRBV6-1,TRBD1,CASRSRDRVGEQFF,TGTGCCAGCAGGTCCCGGGACAGGGTCGGTGAGCAGTTCTTC
.,TRBJ2-1,TRBV29-1,.,CSVEQGGGEQFF,TGCAGCGTTGAACAGGGTGGAGGTGAGCAGTTCTTC
.,TRBJ2-1,TRBV19,.,CASRGNRDYNEQFF,TGTGCCAGTAGGGGGAACAGGGATTACAATGAGCAGTTCTTC
few,TRBJ2-1,TRBV29-1,TRBD2,CSGRGLAYNEQFF,TGCAGCGGGCGGGGACTAGCCTACAATGAGCAGTTCTTC
.,TRBJ1-1,TRBV5-5,TRBD1,CASGQTGGKFGDTEAFF,TGTGCCAGCGGCCAGACAGGGGGCAAATTCGGGGACACTGAAGCTTTCTTT
few,TRBJ2-1,TRBV2,.,CASKEAADSYNEQFF,TGTGCCAGCAAGGAAGCTGCGGACTCCTACAATGAGCAGTTCTTC
.,TRBJ2-5,TRBV6-1,TRBD2,CASTRTSGEETQYF,TGTGCCAGCACACGGACTAGCGGGGAAGAGACCCAGTACTTC